This T cell receptor (beta chain) was recorded in a study of T-cell reconstitution after alpha-beta-depleted transplantation in children. Study-wide findings and caveats: Surviving recipient T cells and thymic progenitors accounted for the high day-60 TCRbeta diversity observed in some patients. Several hundred expanded graft clones reportedly gave rise to the alpha-beta T cells present about two months after transplant. Among T cells one year after transplant, newly produced cells accounted for most counts and diversity.

It was with unique molecular identifiers that the TCRbeta library was prepared. MiXCR was run by TCRdb on the PCR reads, yielding one entry per CDR3 protein. Here the sample spans 440,000 or so distinct CDR3 sequences, over 40% being singletons. Germline CDR1 DFQATT, CDR2 SNEGSKA (reference sequence). There are 12 residues in the CDR3. V shed 4 bases and J shed 5 bases, with 12 bases lying between them. This clonotype was recorded only once. Its antigen is unknown. The rearrangement uses TRBV20-1 and TRBJ2-7; the D gene is possibly TRBD2 (6 bases). The TCR originated in a girl aged 2-10 years with aplastic anemia, due to receive a stem cell transplant. The source was PBMCs, collected before TCRalphabeta/CD19-depleted stem cell transplant. The CDR3, as DNA: TGCAGTGCTACGCGGCGGGGCCACGAGCAGTACTTC. Its protein product is CSATRRGHEQYF.